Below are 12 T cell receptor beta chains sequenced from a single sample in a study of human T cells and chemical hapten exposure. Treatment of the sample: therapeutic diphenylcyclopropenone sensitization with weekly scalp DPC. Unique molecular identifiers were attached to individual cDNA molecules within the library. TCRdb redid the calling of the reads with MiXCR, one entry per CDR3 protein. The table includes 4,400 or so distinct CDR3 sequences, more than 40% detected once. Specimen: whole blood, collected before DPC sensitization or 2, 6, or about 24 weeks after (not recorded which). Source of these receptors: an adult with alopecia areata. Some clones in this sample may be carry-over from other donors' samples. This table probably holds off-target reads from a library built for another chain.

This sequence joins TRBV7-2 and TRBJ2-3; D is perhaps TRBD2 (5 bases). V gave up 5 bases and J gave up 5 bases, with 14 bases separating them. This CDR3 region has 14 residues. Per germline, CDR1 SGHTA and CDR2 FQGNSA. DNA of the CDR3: TGTGCCAGCAGCCCCGCCCCACTAGTAGATACGCAGTATTTT. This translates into CASSPAPLVDTQYF.

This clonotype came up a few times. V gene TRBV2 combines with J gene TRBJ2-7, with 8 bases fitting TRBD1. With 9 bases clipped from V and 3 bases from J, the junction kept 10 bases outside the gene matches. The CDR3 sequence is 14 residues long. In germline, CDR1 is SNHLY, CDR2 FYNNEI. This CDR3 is CARGGQEEDYEQYF. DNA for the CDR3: TGTGCCAGGGGGGGACAGGAGGAAGACTACGAGCAGTACTTC.

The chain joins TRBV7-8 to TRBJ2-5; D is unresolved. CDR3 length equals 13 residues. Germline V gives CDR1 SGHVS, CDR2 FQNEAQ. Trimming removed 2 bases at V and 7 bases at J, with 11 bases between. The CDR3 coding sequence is TGTGCCAGCAGCTTAAGGACCCTCCCGACCCAGTACTTC. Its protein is CASSLRTLPTQYF.

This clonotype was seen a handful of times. CDR3 residues: CASSLAPGSTDTQYF. The DNA for the CDR3 is TGTGCCAGCAGCTTAGCCCCGGGGTCGACAGATACGCAGTATTTT. The genes are TRBV13 and TRBJ2-3; a weak D match, TRBD2 (5 bases). V was trimmed by 1 base and J by 3 bases, leaving 11 bases between them. CDR1 PRHDT and CDR2 FYEKMQ come from the germline V gene (reference sequence). The CDR3 covers 15 residues.

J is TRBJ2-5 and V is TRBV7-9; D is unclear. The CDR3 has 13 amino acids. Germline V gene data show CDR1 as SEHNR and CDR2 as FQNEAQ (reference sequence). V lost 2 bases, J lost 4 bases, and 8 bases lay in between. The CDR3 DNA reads TGTGCCAGCAGCTTACTAGGCTTAGAGACCCAGTACTTC. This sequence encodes CASSLLGLETQYF.

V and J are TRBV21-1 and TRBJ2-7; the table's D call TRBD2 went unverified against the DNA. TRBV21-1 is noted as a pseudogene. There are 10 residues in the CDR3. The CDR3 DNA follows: TGTGCCAGACAGGGCCCCGAGCAGTACTTC. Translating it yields CARQGPEQYF.

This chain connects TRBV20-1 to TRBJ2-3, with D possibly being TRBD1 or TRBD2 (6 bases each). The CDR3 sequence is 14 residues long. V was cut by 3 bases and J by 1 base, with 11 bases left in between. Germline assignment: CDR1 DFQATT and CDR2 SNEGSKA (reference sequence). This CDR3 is CSASPGAGTDTQYF. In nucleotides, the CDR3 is TGCAGTGCTAGTCCGGGGGCGGGCACAGATACGCAGTATTTT.

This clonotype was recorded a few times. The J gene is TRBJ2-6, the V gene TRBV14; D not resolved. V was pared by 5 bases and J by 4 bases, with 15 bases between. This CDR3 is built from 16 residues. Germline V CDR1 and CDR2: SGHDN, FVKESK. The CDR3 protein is CASSYSELAGANVLTF. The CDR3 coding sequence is TGTGCCAGCAGCTACAGTGAGTTAGCCGGGGCCAACGTCCTGACTTTC.

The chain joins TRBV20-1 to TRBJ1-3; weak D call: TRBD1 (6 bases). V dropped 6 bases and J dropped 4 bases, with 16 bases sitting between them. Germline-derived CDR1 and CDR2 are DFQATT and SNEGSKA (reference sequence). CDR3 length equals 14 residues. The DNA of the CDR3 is TGCAGTGCAGACCCACAGGGCCGGGGAAACACCATATATTTT. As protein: CSADPQGRGNTIYF.

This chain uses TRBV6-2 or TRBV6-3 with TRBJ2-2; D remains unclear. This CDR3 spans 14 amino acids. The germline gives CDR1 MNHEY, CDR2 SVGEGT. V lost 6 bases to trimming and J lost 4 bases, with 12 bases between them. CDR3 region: CASRVEPPTGELFF. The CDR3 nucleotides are TGTGCCAGCAGGGTAGAGCCTCCCACCGGGGAGCTGTTTTTT.

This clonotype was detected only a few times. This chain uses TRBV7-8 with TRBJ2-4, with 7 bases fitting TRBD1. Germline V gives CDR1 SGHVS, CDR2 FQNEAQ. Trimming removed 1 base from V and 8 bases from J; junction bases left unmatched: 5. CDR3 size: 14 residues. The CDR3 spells CASSLVGTADIQYF. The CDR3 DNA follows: TGTGCCAGCAGCTTAGTGGGGACAGCGGACATTCAGTACTTC.

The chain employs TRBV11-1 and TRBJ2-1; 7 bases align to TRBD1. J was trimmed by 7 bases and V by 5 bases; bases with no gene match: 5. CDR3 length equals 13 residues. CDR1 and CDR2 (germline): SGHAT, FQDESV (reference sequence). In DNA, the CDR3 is TGTGCCAGCAGCCCGGGACAGATGAATGAGCAGTTCTTC. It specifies CASSPGQMNEQFF.